This T cell receptor beta chain is from a study of cytomegalovirus exposure and HLA in healthy donors. The overall study: Within the Caucasian-associated ancestry cluster were more than 75% of the approximately 400 genotyped donors. General observations from the study: Later on, a genetic analysis was performed. It linked a missense variant in DCLRE1C with V- and J-gene trimming of TCR beta. In a later analysis, HLA-associated TCR beta chains were more clonally expanded than equally common others.

As to this clone: The antigen remains undetermined.

Everyone who donated was a healthy bone marrow donor. CDR3 length: 13 amino acids. Germline V lookup: CDR1 SGHNT, CDR2 YENEEA. The germline V and J ends were trimmed by 5 bases and 8 bases, with 13 bases remaining between them. With 60 Vbeta and 13 Jbeta primers, the PCR was carried out. The repertoire was sequenced with immunoSEQ multiplex PCR; TCRdb's copy has only in-frame clones and lacks some. The sample consists of around 130,000 clones, 82% of them appearing once. The sequence was collected from a woman in her late teens or twenties in good health and CMV-seronegative. Sequenced sample: PBMCs. The chain has TRBV11-3 and TRBJ2-1; D ambiguous. The DNA of the CDR3 is TGTGCCAGCAGCGGAGTTGATTGGGATGAGCAGTTCTTC. This sequence encodes CASSGVDWDEQFF. The variable domain in full, completed from reference TRBV11-3 and TRBJ2-1, reads EAGVVQSPRYKIIEKKQPVAFWCNPISGHNTLYWYLQNLGQGPELLIRYENEEAVDDSQLPKDRFSAERLKGVDSTLKIQPAELGDSAVYLCASSGVDWDEQFFGPGTRLTVL.